The T cell receptor (beta chain) described here comes from a study of blood T cell repertoires in COVID-19. Study at large: PBMCs, B-cell-depleted T cells, or T cells provided the cDNA or gDNA that made up the material.

As originally analysed: Amplifying reference gene primers gave estimates of nucleated cell counts. Assay used: immunoSEQ multiplex PCR; TCRdb lists only in-frame clones, some missing. V, J and clone size reflect that table, while D and trimming were determined from the DNA. The sample contains roughly 190,000 clones, more than 75% of which appear only once. CDR1 is KGHSH and CDR2 is LQKENI in the germline V gene. The CDR3 has 14 amino acids. Trimming cost V 9 bases and J 6 bases, with 18 bases left between them. This rearrangement joins TRBV18 to TRBJ2-1; perhaps TRBD2 as D (6 bases). Sequencing used peripheral blood. The sequence was collected from a woman in her forties or fifties with active or convalescent COVID-19. CDR3 DNA: TGTGCCAGTACCTCCAGCGGGCGACGCAATGAGCAGTTCTTC. The encoded protein is CASTSSGRRNEQFF.